One and the same sample provided the 16 T cell receptor beta chains below, sequenced in a study of T cell responses to AZD1222 COVID-19 vaccine (dated by TCRdb to about 2021). Library method: the immunoSEQ multiplex PCR assay. TCRdb limited this immuneACCESS table to in-frame rearrangements with V and J called. A share of clones is missing; checked studies link under half to unresolved V genes, and the rest is unexplained. The sample includes 70,000 to 95,000 clones, with around nine tenths observed a single time. The ten largest clones take up more than 4% of the sample. Read against the paper, the sample's time point label means: baseline before first vaccination. This specimen consisted of peripheral blood, obtained on day 0 of AZD1222 vaccination. These TCRs come from an adult in good health.

The table lists this clone with a count of one. This rearrangement joins TRBV6-6 to TRBJ1-5; D perhaps matches TRBD1 (5 bases). The CDR3 length is 16 residues. The germline V gene has CDR1 MNHNY and CDR2 SVGAGI (reference sequence). V was clipped by 2 bases and J by 2 bases, with 13 bases between them. The CDR3 loop reads CASSYPTTGGNQPQHF. CDR3 nucleotide sequence: TGTGCCAGCAGTTACCCAACAACGGGGGGCAATCAGCCCCAGCATTTT.

The CDR3 region is CASAQGQDYGYTF. The CDR3 region has the DNA TGTGCCAGCGCCCAGGGACAGGACTATGGCTACACCTTC. The chain carries TRBV6-5 and TRBJ1-2, with 8 bases fitting TRBD1. The V gene end was trimmed by 8 bases and the J gene end by 3 bases; junction bases not matched to a gene: 5. The CDR3 is 13 residues long. Germline assignment: CDR1 MNHEY and CDR2 SVGAGI.

Only a few counts were recorded for this clone. The rearrangement links TRBV7-9 to TRBJ1-1; no reliable D call. Germline-derived CDR1 and CDR2 are SEHNR and FQNEAQ (reference sequence). This CDR3 comprises 13 residues. V shed 5 bases and J shed 7 bases, with 14 bases lying between them. This chain's CDR3 is CASSINSGDEAFF. CDR3 in DNA: TGTGCCAGCAGCATAAACAGTGGGGATGAAGCTTTCTTT.

This clone was picked up one time. The chain joins TRBV7-8 to TRBJ1-2; 7 positions match TRBD1. The CDR3 is 13 residues long. The germline V gene has CDR1 SGHVS and CDR2 FQNEAQ. V lost 4 bases to trimming and J lost 8 bases; unmatched junction nucleotides: 7. CDR3 sequence: CASSSRQGGGYTF. As DNA, the CDR3 is TGTGCCAGCAGCTCCCGACAGGGAGGAGGCTACACCTTC.

The chain uses TRBV10-1 and TRBJ1-6; D gene uncertain. V was cut by 3 bases and J by 4 bases, with 16 bases left in between. Germline V lookup: CDR1 WNHNN, CDR2 SYGVQD (reference sequence). This CDR3 is 17 amino acids long. The CDR3 protein is CASSDLKVPEYNSPLHF. CDR3 sequence (DNA): TGCGCCAGCAGTGATCTAAAGGTTCCGGAATATAATTCACCCCTCCACTTT.

The chain combines TRBV5-1 with TRBJ1-3; D is unresolved. V shed 0 bases and J shed 0 bases, with 7 bases lying between them. CDR1 is SGHRS and CDR2 is YFSETQ in the germline V gene. The CDR3 runs to 15 residues. CDR3 bases: TGCGCCAGCAGCTTGGTTGCAAGCTCTGGAAACACCATATATTTT. Its translation: CASSLVASSGNTIYF.

The chain is built from TRBV7-3 and TRBJ2-1, with 12 bases matching TRBD2. CDR3 length: 16 residues. Looked up from germline, CDR1 is SGHTA and CDR2 is FQGTGA. V lost 5 bases to trimming and J lost 6 bases; unmatched junction nucleotides: 8. CDR3 nucleotide sequence: TGTGCCAGCAGCGCAAGCGGGACTAGCGGGTTCAATGAGCAGTTCTTC. It specifies CASSASGTSGFNEQFF.

The V call is TRBV5-5, the J call TRBJ1-3, with TRBD1 identical over 7 bases. The CDR3 extends over 17 amino acids. Germline V gene sequence: CDR1 SGHKS, CDR2 YYEKEE (reference sequence). J was trimmed by 4 bases and V by 5 bases; bases with no gene match: 15. The CDR3: CASRDTRTGLMGNTIYF. In DNA, the CDR3 is TGTGCCAGCAGAGATACGAGGACAGGTCTTATGGGAAACACCATATATTTT.

J is TRBJ1-3 and V is TRBV3-1 (or the pseudogene TRBV3-2); tentative D call: TRBD1 (5 bases). CDR1 and CDR2 from the germline V gene are LGHDT and YNNKEL (reference sequence). V lost 4 bases and J lost 4, with 17 bases in between. This CDR3 comprises 16 residues. The CDR3 DNA is TGTGCCAGCAGCCTTACTCGAGGGGCGTCGGGAAACACCATATATTTT. This codes for CASSLTRGASGNTIYF.

V usage is TRBV4-2 and J usage is TRBJ1-2; D might be TRBD1 (6 bases). Germline CDR1 LGHNA, CDR2 YNFKEQ. V was trimmed by 0 bases and J by 3 bases, leaving 14 bases between them. The CDR3 loop spans 16 amino acids. CDR3 bases: TGTGCCAGCAGCCAAGATAGGGGTAGGGGGGACTATGGCTACACCTTC. Translated, it gives CASSQDRGRGDYGYTF.

The gene calls are TRBV6-5 and TRBJ1-2, with 8 bases matching TRBD1. From germline, CDR1 is MNHEY and CDR2 SVGAGI. J lost 5 bases, V lost 2 bases, and 7 bases had no gene match. CDR3 length equals 15 residues. The CDR3 coding sequence is TGTGCCAGCAGTTACGTAGGACAGGGAGGGTATGGCTACACCTTC. Amino acids: CASSYVGQGGYGYTF.

The chain employs TRBV28 and TRBJ1-1; D possibly corresponds to TRBD1 (5 bases). CDR1 MDHEN and CDR2 SYDVKM come from the germline V gene. The V and J ends lost 5 bases and 6 bases respectively, with 10 bases between them. This CDR3 has 12 residues. CDR3 sequence: CASSRGRAEAFF. CDR3 DNA: TGTGCCAGCAGTCGAGGCAGGGCTGAAGCTTTCTTT.

The chain has TRBV5-1 and TRBJ2-1, with a tentative D call TRBD1 (5 bases). This CDR3 has 12 residues. Germline V gene sequence: CDR1 SGHRS, CDR2 YFSETQ. The germline V and J ends were trimmed by 2 bases and 9 bases, with 9 bases remaining between them. In DNA form, the CDR3 reads TGCGCCAGCAGCTTCCAGGGTACTGAGCAGTTCTTC. Protein product: CASSFQGTEQFF.

CDR3 amino acids: CSVAGTGVETQYF. The CDR3 nucleotides are TGCAGCGTCGCCGGGACAGGGGTGGAGACCCAGTACTTC. The chain recombines TRBV29-1 with TRBJ2-5; TRBD1 aligns across 10 bases. Germline trimming cut 6 bases from V and 5 bases from J; bases unmatched to any gene: 6. Germline values: CDR1 SQVTM, CDR2 ANQGSEA. The CDR3 is made up of 13 amino acids.

The chain is built from TRBV11-2 and TRBJ1-1; D perhaps matches TRBD1 (5 bases). Germline V gives CDR1 SGHAT, CDR2 FQNNGV. The CDR3 totals 15 residues. V was shortened by 5 bases and J by 0 bases, with 13 bases between the two germline ends. CDR3 residues: CASSLLGGMNTEAFF. The CDR3 nucleotides read TGTGCCAGCAGCCTCTTGGGGGGGATGAACACTGAAGCTTTCTTT.

The chain links TRBV30 to TRBJ1-3, with unresolved D. Germline values: CDR1 GTSNPN, CDR2 SVGIG (reference sequence). The CDR3 runs 15 residues. V lost 1 base to trimming and J lost 0 bases, with 10 bases between them. The CDR3 bases are TGTGCCTGGAGTGCAGCACCACGCTCTGGAAACACCATATATTTT. It specifies CAWSAAPRSGNTIYF.